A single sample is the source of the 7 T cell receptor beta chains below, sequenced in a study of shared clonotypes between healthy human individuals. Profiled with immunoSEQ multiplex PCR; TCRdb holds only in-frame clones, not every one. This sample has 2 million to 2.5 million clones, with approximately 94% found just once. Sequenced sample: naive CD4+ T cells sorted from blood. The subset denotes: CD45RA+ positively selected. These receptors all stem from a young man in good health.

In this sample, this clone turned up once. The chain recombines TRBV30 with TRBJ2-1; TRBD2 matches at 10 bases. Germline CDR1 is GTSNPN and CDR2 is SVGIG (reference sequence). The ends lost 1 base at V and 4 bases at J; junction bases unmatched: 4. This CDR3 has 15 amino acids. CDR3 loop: CAWSARGLAYNEQFF. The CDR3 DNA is TGTGCCTGGAGTGCCCGGGGACTAGCGTACAATGAGCAGTTCTTC.

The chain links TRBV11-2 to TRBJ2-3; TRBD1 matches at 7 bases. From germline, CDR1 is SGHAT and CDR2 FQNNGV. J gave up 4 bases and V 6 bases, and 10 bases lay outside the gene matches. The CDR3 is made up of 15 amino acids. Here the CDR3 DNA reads TGTGCCAGCAGAAAAAGACAGGGTTTCGCAGATACGCAGTATTTT. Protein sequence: CASRKRQGFADTQYF.

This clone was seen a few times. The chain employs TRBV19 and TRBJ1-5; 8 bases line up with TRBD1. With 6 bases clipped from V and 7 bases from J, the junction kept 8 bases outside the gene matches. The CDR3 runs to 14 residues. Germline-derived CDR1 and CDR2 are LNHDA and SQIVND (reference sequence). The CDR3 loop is CASSGRTGNQPQHF. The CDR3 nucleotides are TGTGCCAGTAGCGGAAGGACAGGGAACCAGCCCCAGCATTTT.

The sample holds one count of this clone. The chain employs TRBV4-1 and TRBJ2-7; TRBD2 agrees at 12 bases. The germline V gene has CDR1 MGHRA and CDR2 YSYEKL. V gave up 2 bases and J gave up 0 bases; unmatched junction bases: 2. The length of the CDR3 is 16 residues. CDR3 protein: CASSQRLAGASYEQYF. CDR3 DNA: TGCGCCAGCAGCCAAAGACTAGCGGGAGCCTCCTACGAGCAGTACTTC.

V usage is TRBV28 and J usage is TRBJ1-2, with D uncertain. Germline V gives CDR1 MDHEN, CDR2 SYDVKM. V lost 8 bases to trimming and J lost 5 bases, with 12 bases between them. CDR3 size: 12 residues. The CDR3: CASGRWDYGYTF. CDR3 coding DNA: TGTGCCAGCGGGAGGTGGGATTATGGCTACACCTTC.

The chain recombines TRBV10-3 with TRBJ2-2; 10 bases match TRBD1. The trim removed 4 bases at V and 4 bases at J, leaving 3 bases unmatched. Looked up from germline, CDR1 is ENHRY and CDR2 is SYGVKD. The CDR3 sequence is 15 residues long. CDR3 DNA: TGTGCCATCAGTGCCGGGACAGGGGCCACCGGGGAGCTGTTTTTT. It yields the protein CAISAGTGATGELFF.

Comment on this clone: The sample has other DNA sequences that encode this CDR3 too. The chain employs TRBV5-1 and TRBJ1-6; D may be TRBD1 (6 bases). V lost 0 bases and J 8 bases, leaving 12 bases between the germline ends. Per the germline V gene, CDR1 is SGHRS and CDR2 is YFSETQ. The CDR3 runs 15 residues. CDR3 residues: CASSLAGQGYSPLHF. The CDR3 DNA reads TGCGCCAGCAGCTTGGCCGGTCAGGGGTATTCACCCCTCCACTTT.